The 2 T cell receptor beta chains given below trace back to one sample, sequenced in a study of cytomegalovirus exposure and HLA in healthy donors. The PCR contained 60 Vbeta and 13 Jbeta primers. Assay: immunoSEQ multiplex PCR; the TCRdb copy retains only in-frame clones and omits some. The profile shows roughly 100,000 clones, roughly 79% of them singletons. Sequencing was performed on PBMCs. These receptors were collected from a man aged 60 to 69 in good health and CMV-seropositive.

The chain recombines TRBV14 with TRBJ2-3, with D hard to call. This CDR3 is 13 amino acids long. V dropped 1 base and J dropped 3 bases, with 5 bases sitting between them. Germline loops: CDR1 SGHDN, CDR2 FVKESK. The CDR3 spells CASSQVLTDTQYF. For the CDR3, the DNA is TGTGCCAGCAGCCAAGTATTAACAGATACGCAGTATTTT.

The chain links TRBV9 to TRBJ2-3; 11 bases map to TRBD2. V lost 2 bases, J lost 1 base, and 3 bases stayed unmatched. Germline loops: CDR1 SGDLS, CDR2 YYNGEE. The CDR3 spans 16 residues. The DNA of the CDR3 is TGTGCCAGCAGCGTCGCTAGCGGGGGGCGCACAGATACGCAGTATTTT. As protein: CASSVASGGRTDTQYF.